This entry features one T cell receptor (beta chain) sequence. The antigen is not known. This entry comes from a study of shared clonotypes between healthy human individuals. Naive CD8 cells were CD45RO-negative, positively selected for CCR7, excluding terminally differentiated effector memory CD45RA+ cells. Researchers ran the assay at a deep level. Generated by immunoSEQ multiplex PCR, the TCRdb table keeps only in-frame clones and is missing some. The sample has millions of clones, under 95% seen once. Overall study results and limits: In a few donors, about 5% of naive CD4 clonotypes appeared in common.

This CDR3 is built from 14 residues. Trimming stripped 2 bases from V and 2 bases from J, with 9 bases between. Germline V gene sequence: CDR1 SGHDN, CDR2 FVKESK. The receptor was isolated from a man aged 18 to 29 in good health. Some clones in this sample may be carry-over from other donors' samples. Sequences were obtained from naive CD8+ T cells from PBMCs. This chain connects TRBV14 to TRBJ2-5; D not certain. In nucleotides, the CDR3 is TGTGCCAGCAGCCAATTCCAGACGCAAGAGACCCAGTACTTC. Translating it yields CASSQFQTQETQYF.